The clone carrying this TCR beta chain was recorded at least ten times. Its target is not known. The CDR3 is 15 residues long. V was clipped by 3 bases and J by 6 bases, with 16 bases between them. This sample is part of a study of regulatory T cells in long-lasting Graves disease. Study background: Under 3 months of antithyroid drugs had been taken by newly diagnosed Graves' patients.

Described time point: newly diagnosed GD, antithyroid drugs for less than 3 months. The TCR library was made from RNA that had been extracted from PBMCs in TRIzol. Study-wide results and caveats: TCR diversity in persistent Graves' patients was below that of newly diagnosed ones.

Combining iRepertoire HTBI primers with Arm-PCR of CDR3 regions, the authors built TCR beta libraries. TCRdb called the multiplex PCR reads again in MiXCR, with one record for every CDR3 protein. The table shows fewer than 650,000 distinct CDR3 sequences, with around 17% occurring only once. These sequences were also reported in another study, on T cells in Graves' hyperthyroidism and ophthalmopathy. Turning to that study: Every diagnosis used clinical symptoms, serum thyroxine and TRAb, thyroid ultrasound and orbital computed tomography.

The sample in question was peripheral blood mononuclear cells (PBMCs), obtained at new diagnosis, from a patient treated with antithyroid drugs. The receptor was derived from a woman in her 30s with Graves disease. The rearrangement uses TRBV12-3 or TRBV12-4 and TRBJ2-3; D possibly corresponds to TRBD2 (6 bases). The CDR3 region has the DNA TGTGCCAGCAGTTTTGTCGCGGGGAGATTGGATACGCAGTATTTT. Its protein is CASSFVAGRLDTQYF.